This T cell receptor beta chain was captured by sequencing in a study of T cells in Graves' hyperthyroidism and ophthalmopathy. Notes on the study in general: In validation, the model predicted ophthalmopathy. These predictions came a median about 6.5 months before onset.

Germline CDR1 reads LGHDT; CDR2 reads YNNKEL (reference sequence). Trimming took 1 base from V and 5 from J, leaving 11 bases between them. This CDR3 spans 15 amino acids. RNA transcripts were the template for amplifying TCR beta CDR3 regions. Carried out on the TCR CDR3, a first-round RT-PCR used the HTBI primer set. Via MiXCR, TCRdb re-called the multiplex PCR reads, giving one row per CDR3 protein. Counted here are around 450,000 distinct CDR3 sequences, approximately 15% occurring once; the ten biggest clones make up almost 8%. This clonotype was counted ten times or more. Its antigen is still unknown.

The TCR comes from a woman between 18 and 30 years old with Graves' hyperthyroidism. The chain links TRBV3-1 to TRBJ2-2, with D perhaps matching TRBD1 (7 bases). Sequencing used blood. CDR3 sequence: CASSQGRGRTGELFF. Written as DNA, the CDR3 is TGTGCCAGCAGCCAAGGGAGGGGGCGAACCGGGGAGCTGTTTTTT.